A few counts support the clone carrying this TCR beta chain. TCRdb analysed the 5' RACE reads with MiXCR anew, one entry per CDR3 protein. The table has approximately 490,000 distinct CDR3 sequences, under 25% seen once; the top ten hold 0.45% to 0.5%. These data are taken from a study of identical twins. The length of the CDR3 is 13 residues. Losses at the gene ends were 7 bases for V and 3 bases for J; bases not matched to a gene: 7. Germline CDR1 is SQVTM and CDR2 is ANQGSEA. These data were likewise used in another study, on yellow fever vaccine responses in identical twins.

The material sequenced was CD4+ T cells sorted from blood. This chain connects TRBV29-1 to TRBJ2-3; 7 nucleotides match TRBD2. This TCR derives from a woman aged 18-29 years in good health. As DNA, the CDR3 is TGCAGCGGGACTAGATCGCGGACAGATACGCAGTATTTT. Protein sequence: CSGTRSRTDTQYF.